A single sample is the source of the 23 T cell receptor beta chains below, sequenced in a study of blood T cells in healthy people across ages. A second roughly 7 to 12 cycle PCR used barcoded and J-beta primers. One entry per CDR3 protein, called by TCRdb with MiXCR from the 5' RACE reads. The repertoire holds roughly 860,000 distinct CDR3 sequences, with 62% as singletons. Source material: blood. All receptors come from a man under 40 in good health.

This chain connects TRBV2 to TRBJ2-1; 7 bases agree with TRBD2. This CDR3 spans 16 amino acids. Looked up from germline, CDR1 is SNHLY and CDR2 is FYNNEI. V was pared by 8 bases and J by 0 bases, with 10 bases of the junction left unmatched. The CDR3 reads CASVGRGGSSYNEQFF. The CDR3 coding sequence is TGTGCCAGCGTAGGTAGGGGAGGGAGCTCCTACAATGAGCAGTTCTTC.

The chain links TRBV2 to TRBJ1-5; D remains ambiguous. The CDR3 length is 14 residues. CDR1 and CDR2 (germline): SNHLY, FYNNEI. Trimming left V 4 bases short and J 1 base short, with 8 bases between. CDR3 in amino acids: CASSVAISNQPQHF. DNA of the CDR3: TGTGCCAGCAGTGTAGCGATCAGCAATCAGCCCCAGCATTTT.

The chain recombines TRBV6-6 with TRBJ2-5; 8 bases match TRBD1. Germline V CDR1 and CDR2: MNHNY, SVGAGI (reference sequence). With 4 bases clipped from V and 3 bases from J, the junction kept 4 bases outside the gene matches. The CDR3 has 14 amino acids. The DNA for the CDR3 is TGTGCCAGCAGTTTCCGGGACAGGAAAGAGACCCAGTACTTC. Translated: CASSFRDRKETQYF.

This clonotype was seen just once. This sequence joins TRBV10-3 and TRBJ2-1, with 7 bases aligning to TRBD2. The CDR3 covers 12 residues. V gave up 2 bases and J gave up 14 bases; unmatched junction bases: 6. CDR1 is ENHRY, CDR2 SYGVKD, per germline. CDR3 coding DNA: TGTGCCATCAGTGAGAGAGCTAGCGGCAAGTTCTTC. It translates to CAISERASGKFF.

The chain recombines TRBV27 with TRBJ1-5, with TRBD1 matching 9 bases. V lost 2 bases, J lost 3 bases, and 11 bases stayed unmatched. The germline V gene has CDR1 MNHEY and CDR2 SMNVEV (reference sequence). CDR3 size: 18 residues. The CDR3 DNA reads TGTGCCAGCAGTTTACTCTGGTACGGGACAGGGTCCAATCAGCCCCAGCATTTT. This translates into CASSLLWYGTGSNQPQHF.

Details on this clonotype: Given a much more abundant clone one base away, this may be a read error. The V call is TRBV7-2, the J call TRBJ2-4; 12 nucleotides align to TRBD2. This CDR3 region has 15 residues. V lost 0 bases to trimming and J lost 13 bases; unmatched junction nucleotides: 7. From germline, CDR1 is SGHTA and CDR2 FQGNSA. The DNA for the CDR3 is TGTGCCAGCAGCTTAGCGGCTAGCGGGGGGGGTGAGCAGTACTTC. As protein: CASSLAASGGGEQYF. Based on the CDR3 plus reference TRBV7-2 and TRBJ2-4, the full variable domain is GAGVSQSPSNKVTEKGKDVELRCDPISGHTALYWYRQSLGQGLEFLIYFQGNSAPDKSGLPSDRFSAERTGGSVSTLTIQRTQQEDSAVYLCASSLAASGGGEQYFGAGTRLSVL.

V gene TRBV6-2 or TRBV6-3 combines with J gene TRBJ2-5; 8 positions match TRBD1. The end of the DNA fits TRBJ2-7 better, so the J call may be wrong. The V gene's germline CDR1 is MNHEY and CDR2 SVGEGT. There are 15 residues in the CDR3. The CDR3 region has the DNA TGTGCCAGCAGACAGGGGACAGGAGGTTTCTACGAGCAGTACTTC. Protein: CASRQGTGGFYEQYF.

The chain uses TRBV7-9 and TRBJ1-2; no firm D call. This CDR3 has 14 amino acids. Germline V gene lookup returns CDR1 SEHNR and CDR2 FQNEAQ (reference sequence). The ends were cut back, 2 bases at V and 3 bases at J, with 10 bases in the middle. CDR3 residues: CASSLKDGDYGYTF. CDR3 in DNA: TGTGCCAGCAGCTTAAAGGACGGGGACTATGGCTACACCTTC.

Here the CDR3 DNA reads TGCGCCAGCAGCTTGGCCGACAGCGTTAGCTCCTACAATGAGCAGTTCTTC. This translates into CASSLADSVSSYNEQFF. The rearrangement joins TRBV5-1 to TRBJ2-1; D perhaps matches TRBD1 (5 bases). CDR1 is SGHRS and CDR2 is YFSETQ in the germline V gene. The CDR3 sequence is 17 residues long. V was pared by 0 bases and J by 0 bases, with 13 bases between. The whole variable domain, filled in from reference TRBV5-1 and TRBJ2-1, reads KAGVTQTPRYLIKTRGQQVTLSCSPISGHRSVSWYQQTPGQGLQFLFEYFSETQRNKGNFPGRFSGRQFSNSRSEMNVSTLELGDSALYLCASSLADSVSSYNEQFFGPGTRLTVL.

The chain couples TRBV24-1 to TRBJ2-4; the match to TRBD2 covers 11 bases. Germline trimming cut 5 bases from V and 13 bases from J; bases unmatched to any gene: 6. Looked up from germline, CDR1 is KGHDR and CDR2 is SFDVKD. The CDR3 is made up of 13 amino acids. CDR3 in amino acids: CATSGQTSGEQYF. CDR3 nucleotides: TGTGCCACCAGTGGCCAGACTAGCGGGGAGCAGTACTTC.

This clonotype was observed a few times. The chain couples TRBV15 to TRBJ1-2; no firm D call. The V gene lost 0 bases and the J gene lost 1 base, with 9 bases spanning the gap. Germline V gene data show CDR1 as LNHNV and CDR2 as YYDKDF (reference sequence). CDR3 length: 15 amino acids. The CDR3 region is CATSRDYNDNYGYTF. The DNA for the CDR3 is TGTGCCACCAGCAGAGATTATAACGATAACTATGGCTACACCTTC.

Only one count was recorded for this clonotype. V usage is TRBV23-1 and J usage is TRBJ2-7, with D perhaps given as TRBD1 or TRBD2 (5 bases each). TRBV23-1 is an ORF, and what it does is uncertain. CDR3 size: 15 residues. V gave up 3 bases and J gave up 4 bases, with 16 bases separating them. The CDR3 nucleotides are TGCGCCAGCAGTCACGGGGCGCCGAGGATTTACGAGCAGTACTTC. Protein: CASSHGAPRIYEQYF.

This clonotype came up many times. The chain combines TRBV7-3 with TRBJ2-7; D is possibly TRBD1 (7 bases). This CDR3 is built from 15 residues. Germline CDR1 is SGHTA and CDR2 is FQGTGA. The V end was cut by 5 bases, the J end by 1 base, with 15 bases between. The CDR3 nucleotides read TGTGCCAGCAGCAGACAGGGAGGCACGTCCTACGAGCAGTACTTC. This translates into CASSRQGGTSYEQYF.

This chain links TRBV11-2 with TRBJ2-3; D gene ambiguous. Germline V lookup: CDR1 SGHAT, CDR2 FQNNGV. CDR3 length: 16 amino acids. Trimming removed 1 base at V and 0 bases at J, with 11 bases between. This CDR3 is CASSLVVAPSTDTQYF. CDR3 bases: TGTGCCAGCAGCTTAGTGGTAGCACCGAGCACAGATACGCAGTATTTT.

The chain recombines TRBV20-1 with TRBJ2-3; D not resolved. The CDR3 is 13 amino acids. Germline CDR1 DFQATT, CDR2 SNEGSKA (reference sequence). Trimming removed 0 bases from V and 1 base from J, with 5 bases in between. CDR3 nucleotide sequence: TGCAGTGCTAGAGATACGGGCACAGATACGCAGTATTTT. Protein sequence: CSARDTGTDTQYF.

This rearrangement joins TRBV4-3 to TRBJ2-1; either TRBD1 or TRBD2 may supply D (5 bases each). This CDR3 is 14 amino acids long. Germline V gene sequence: CDR1 LGHNA, CDR2 YSLEER. Trimming removed 1 base from V and 10 bases from J, with 14 bases in between. For the CDR3, the DNA is TGCGCCAGCAGCCAAGTAGTCCGCGAGGGGGAGCAGTTCTTC. Amino acids: CASSQVVREGEQFF.

The chain couples TRBV12-3 or TRBV12-4 to TRBJ2-5; D is unclear. Trimming took 4 bases from V and 11 from J, leaving 20 bases between them. This CDR3 has 14 residues. The CDR3 coding sequence is TGTGCCAGCAGTTCTTTCACGGACCTTTCTGAGCAGTACTTC. It is translated as CASSSFTDLSEQYF.

The gene calls are TRBV5-1 and TRBJ2-7; D gene ambiguous. Germline values: CDR1 SGHRS, CDR2 YFSETQ. This CDR3 region has 14 residues. Trimming left V 0 bases short and J 0 bases short, with 7 bases between. DNA of the CDR3: TGCGCCAGCAGCTTGGACAACTACTCCTACGAGCAGTACTTC. It is translated as CASSLDNYSYEQYF.

This clonotype was seen a handful of times. The chain links TRBV12-3 or TRBV12-4 to TRBJ1-1, with D hard to call. Trimming stripped 5 bases from V and 1 base from J, with 8 bases between. CDR3 length: 13 amino acids. The CDR3 nucleotides are TGTGCCAGCAGTATCCACCAGAACACTGAAGCTTTCTTT. This codes for CASSIHQNTEAFF.

The V call is TRBV28, the J call TRBJ2-1, with no clear D. CDR1 is MDHEN and CDR2 is SYDVKM in the germline V gene. Deletions cut 11 bases from V and 5 bases from J, with 16 bases between. The CDR3 extends over 13 amino acids. The CDR3, as DNA: TGTGCCCACGTAGGGCAGAGACACAATGAGCAGTTCTTC. It encodes CAHVGQRHNEQFF.

This chain joins TRBV18 and TRBJ2-7; perhaps TRBD2 as D (8 bases). V was cut by 3 bases and J by 3 bases, with 18 bases left in between. This CDR3 region has 16 residues. Per the germline V gene, CDR1 is KGHSH and CDR2 is LQKENI. CDR3 in DNA: TGTGCCAGCTCACCCCTCCGGGAGGGGGCTGTCTACGAGCAGTACTTC. Amino acids: CASSPLREGAVYEQYF.

Comment on this clonotype: A read error may produce the germline difference seen at one junction end. The J gene is TRBJ2-1, the V gene TRBV29-1; the match to TRBD1 covers 8 bases. CDR3 length: 14 amino acids. The germline V gene encodes CDR1 SQVTM and CDR2 ANQGSEA. The CDR3 is CQALRGTGYNEQFF. The CDR3 DNA is TGTCAAGCGTTGAGAGGGACAGGTTACAATGAGCAGTTCTTC.

In its sample, this clonotype was seen once. The chain joins TRBV3-1 to TRBJ1-2, with D maybe TRBD1 (5 bases). This CDR3 is 15 amino acids long. Trimming removed 4 bases from V and 3 bases from J, with 15 bases in between. Germline-derived CDR1 and CDR2 are LGHDT and YNNKEL (reference sequence). CDR3 region: CASSPPGAYDYGYTF. The CDR3 nucleotides read TGTGCCAGCAGCCCACCCGGGGCGTACGACTATGGCTACACCTTC.